This T cell receptor beta chain came from a study of regulatory T cells in long-lasting Graves disease. Germline assignment: CDR1 SGHTS and CDR2 YDEGEE. The CDR3 is 15 amino acids. V was trimmed by 3 bases and J by 4 bases, leaving 11 bases between them. Both iRepertoire HTBI primers and Arm-PCR of CDR3 regions were used to build the TCR beta libraries. Via MiXCR, TCRdb re-called the multiplex PCR reads, giving one row per CDR3 protein. Among about 440,000 distinct CDR3 sequences listed, about 15% were seen once. The time point was: newly diagnosed GD, antithyroid drugs for less than 3 months. There was RNA extracted from PBMCs, and the TCR library was made from it. The same data also contributed to another study, on T cells in Graves' hyperthyroidism and ophthalmopathy.

The specimen comprised peripheral blood mononuclear cells (PBMCs), sampled at new diagnosis, from a patient treated with antithyroid drugs. This chain uses TRBV5-8 with TRBJ1-6; no clear D. The TCR originated in a young woman with Graves disease. The DNA for the CDR3 is TGTGCCAGCAGCTGGCCCTTGCTTTATAATTCACCCCTCCACTTT. This gives the protein CASSWPLLYNSPLHF.